A selection of T cell receptor beta chains follows, all from one sample in a study of CD8 T cells in ankylosing spondylitis. One entry per CDR3 protein, called by TCRdb with MiXCR from the 5' RACE reads. This table holds some 200,000 distinct CDR3 sequences, roughly 18% found once. The specimen sequenced was blood, either unsorted or a sorted T cell fraction (not recorded which). The receptor set was obtained from a male donor aged 10-35 years with ankylosing spondylitis or in good health (not recorded which). Both conserved end residues are part of each CDR3. The D gene is left open where the match is weak. Some rows have no size entry. The others give once, few or many, or a class for an expanded clone.

v_call,d_call,clone_size,j_call,cdr3_aa,cdr3_nt
TRBV12-3/TRBV12-4,NA,many,TRBJ2-5,CASSPPGRSATQYF,TGTGCCAGCAGCCCCCCGGGAAGGTCCGCTACCCAGTACTTC
TRBV7-2,NA,NA,TRBJ1-1,CASSSGRNTEAFF,TGTGCCAGCAGCTCAGGACGGAACACTGAAGCTTTCTTT
TRBV28,NA,many,TRBJ1-5,CASSWGDQPQHF,TGTGCCAGCAGTTGGGGCGATCAGCCCCAGCATTTT
TRBV7-9,TRBD2,many,TRBJ2-1,CASSLNPGLAGVGSYNEQFF,TGTGCCAGCAGCCTGAACCCGGGACTAGCGGGAGTCGGGTCCTACAATGAGCAGTTCTTC
TRBV20-1,TRBD2,many,TRBJ2-3,CSAEREGRTDTQYF,TGCAGTGCAGAGCGGGAGGGCCGGACAGATACGCAGTATTTT
TRBV10-3,NA,many,TRBJ2-5,CAISEAPGRETQYF,TGTGCCATCAGTGAGGCCCCGGGTCGTGAGACCCAGTACTTC
TRBV15,NA,many,TRBJ2-7,CATSIGKLTYEQYF,TGTGCCACCAGCATAGGGAAACTGACCTACGAGCAGTACTTC
TRBV7-9,NA,NA,TRBJ1-4,CASKSSWSEKLFF,TGTGCCAGCAAATCCTCGTGGAGTGAAAAACTGTTTTTT
TRBV30,NA,NA,TRBJ2-7,CAWTRTAEYEQYF,TGTGCCTGGACCCGGACAGCGGAATACGAGCAGTACTTC
TRBV5-1,NA,many,TRBJ2-5,CASSFVPGTEETQYF,TGCGCCAGCAGCTTCGTCCCCGGGACTGAAGAGACCCAGTACTTC
TRBV12-3/TRBV12-4,TRBD2,NA,TRBJ2-1,CASTPGGRAGNEQFF,TGTGCCAGCACCCCAGGCGGGAGGGCTGGCAATGAGCAGTTCTTC
TRBV24-1,NA,many,TRBJ2-5,CATSDTTGSEETQYF,TGTGCCACCAGTGACACGACAGGCTCAGAAGAGACCCAGTACTTC
TRBV9,NA,NA,TRBJ2-4,CASSRDTSGHIQYF,TGTGCCAGCAGCCGGGACACATCTGGCCACATTCAGTACTTC
TRBV12-3/TRBV12-4,TRBD1,many,TRBJ2-1,CASSLWGGGTGTNEQFF,TGTGCCAGCAGCCTTTGGGGGGGGGGGACAGGGACAAATGAGCAGTTCTTC
TRBV29-1,NA,NA,TRBJ2-1,CSVDRYNEQFF,TGCAGCGTGGACAGATACAATGAGCAGTTCTTC
TRBV7-2,TRBD1,NA,TRBJ2-7,CASRRTGRYEQYF,TGTGCCAGCAGAAGGACAGGTCGGTACGAGCAGTACTTC
TRBV28,TRBD1,few,TRBJ1-2,CASSLMGQDYGYTF,TGTGCCAGCAGTTTAATGGGACAGGACTATGGCTACACCTTC
TRBV24-1,NA,NA,TRBJ2-1,CATSAGPGPLNEQFF,TGTGCCACCAGTGCGGGACCCGGGCCCCTCAATGAGCAGTTCTTC
TRBV5-1,NA,many,TRBJ2-4,CASSLPQGRGNIQYF,TGCGCCAGCAGCCTCCCTCAGGGTAGAGGAAACATTCAGTACTTC
TRBV7-9,TRBD2,many,TRBJ2-1,CASSPTSGRVPSEFF,TGTGCCAGCAGCCCGACTAGCGGGAGGGTTCCCTCCGAGTTCTTC
TRBV29-1,TRBD2,many,TRBJ2-7,CSVAGLAGEGEQYF,TGCAGCGTCGCGGGACTAGCGGGAGAGGGCGAGCAGTACTTC
TRBV20-1,NA,few,TRBJ2-1,CSAMADNEQFF,TGCAGTGCAATGGCGGACAATGAGCAGTTCTTC
TRBV6-6,TRBD2,many,TRBJ2-3,CASDSGSTDTQYF,TGTGCCAGCGATAGCGGGAGCACAGATACGCAGTATTTT
TRBV3-1,TRBD2,many,TRBJ2-7,CASSQEGSGRARSYEQYF,TGTGCCAGCAGCCAAGAGGGTAGCGGGAGGGCACGATCCTACGAGCAGTACTTC
TRBV30,TRBD1,NA,TRBJ2-1,CAWSGTGASYNEQFF,TGTGCCTGGAGTGGGACAGGGGCGAGTTACAATGAGCAGTTCTTC
TRBV12-3/TRBV12-4,NA,many,TRBJ2-7,CASSPLTAYEQYF,TGTGCCAGCAGTCCCCTGACCGCCTACGAGCAGTACTTC
TRBV4-2,NA,many,TRBJ1-2,CASSQEEGDGYTF,TGTGCCAGCAGCCAAGAGGAGGGAGATGGCTACACCTTC
TRBV6-1,TRBD2,NA,TRBJ2-7,CASRAEDPSLAGLAHEQYF,TGTGCCAGCAGGGCCGAAGATCCCTCGCTAGCGGGGCTCGCCCACGAGCAGTACTTC
TRBV5-4,TRBD1,many,TRBJ2-7,CASSLDRDSLNEQYF,TGTGCCAGCAGCTTGGACCGGGACAGTTTAAACGAGCAGTACTTC
TRBV12-3/TRBV12-4,NA,many,TRBJ1-2,CASSLTRRTAYGYTF,TGTGCCAGCAGTTTAACCCGAAGGACAGCTTATGGCTACACCTTC
TRBV30,NA,many,TRBJ1-3,CARGVRGLAGNTIYF,TGTGCACGGGGTGTACGGGGGCTGGCTGGAAACACCATATATTTT
TRBV7-6,NA,NA,TRBJ1-1,CASSLGGPPNTEAFF,TGTGCCAGCAGCTTAGGGGGACCTCCGAACACTGAAGCTTTCTTT
TRBV5-6,TRBD2,many,TRBJ2-3,CASSLATGLAGGPASTDTQYF,TGTGCCAGCAGCTTGGCTACCGGACTAGCGGGAGGGCCCGCTAGCACAGATACGCAGTATTTT
TRBV4-3,TRBD2,many,TRBJ2-3,CASSHGRTSGRMGSLTDTQYF,TGCGCCAGCAGCCATGGCAGGACTAGCGGGAGAATGGGTTCCCTCACAGATACGCAGTATTTT
TRBV27,TRBD2,many,TRBJ2-1,CASSPLAGEQFF,TGTGCCAGCAGTCCGCTAGCGGGTGAGCAGTTCTTC
TRBV2,TRBD2,NA,TRBJ2-1,CASIGLAGYNEQFF,TGTGCCAGCATCGGACTAGCGGGATACAATGAGCAGTTCTTC
TRBV5-1,NA,many,TRBJ1-5,CASSLGDRGSNQPQHF,TGCGCCAGCAGCTTGGGGGATCGGGGGAGCAATCAGCCCCAGCATTTT
TRBV10-3,TRBD1,many,TRBJ1-2,CAISESTGGSYGYTF,TGTGCCATCAGTGAGTCCACAGGGGGTAGCTATGGCTACACCTTC
TRBV3-1,NA,many,TRBJ2-2,CASSQVRGLNTGELFF,TGTGCCAGCAGCCAAGTCCGGGGACTGAACACCGGGGAGCTGTTTTTT
TRBV20-1,NA,many,TRBJ1-5,CSAVVGGGHPNQPQHF,TGCAGTGCAGTGGTGGGCGGAGGTCACCCTAATCAGCCCCAGCATTTT
TRBV5-1,NA,many,TRBJ2-5,CASRRGSGALQETQYF,TGCGCCAGCAGGCGGGGATCGGGAGCCCTCCAAGAGACCCAGTACTTC
TRBV5-1,TRBD1,many,TRBJ1-6,CASSPGTDNSPLHF,TGCGCCAGCAGCCCCGGGACAGATAATTCACCCCTCCACTTT
TRBV7-9,NA,many,TRBJ1-1,CASSSLGGVSPEAFF,TGTGCCAGCAGCTCCCTGGGGGGCGTATCCCCTGAAGCTTTCTTT
TRBV12-3/TRBV12-4,TRBD1,many,TRBJ2-4,CASSGTAGSQYF,TGTGCCAGCAGTGGGACAGCCGGATCTCAGTACTTC
TRBV5-1,TRBD2,few,TRBJ2-1,CASTKAGGYDEQFF,TGCGCCAGCACAAAAGCGGGAGGGTACGATGAGCAGTTCTTC
TRBV20-1,TRBD1,NA,TRBJ1-6,CSARDRGSYNSPLHF,TGCAGTGCGAGGGACAGGGGATCCTATAATTCACCCCTCCACTTT
TRBV30,NA,many,TRBJ1-1,CAWSVSPRTEAFF,TGTGCCTGGAGCGTCTCCCCCAGGACTGAAGCTTTCTTT
TRBV25-1,NA,many,TRBJ1-6,CASSEYPQRENSPLHF,TGTGCCAGCAGTGAATACCCCCAACGGGAGAATTCACCCCTCCACTTT
TRBV18,NA,NA,TRBJ2-1,CASSSQGPYNEQFF,TGTGCCAGCTCAAGTCAGGGCCCATACAATGAGCAGTTCTTC
TRBV29-1,TRBD1,many,TRBJ1-5,CSVGQGRGNQPQHF,TGCAGCGTTGGACAGGGGAGAGGCAATCAGCCCCAGCATTTT
TRBV5-5,TRBD1,many,TRBJ2-6,CASSLAGGQGAGANVLTF,TGTGCCAGCAGCTTGGCCGGGGGACAGGGTGCCGGGGCCAACGTCCTGACTTTC
TRBV6-1,NA,many,TRBJ1-2,CASILAGRIGTF,TGTGCCAGCATCTTGGCAGGGAGGATCGGCACCTTC
TRBV18,NA,many,TRBJ1-1,CASSPITRNTEAFF,TGTGCCAGCTCACCGATCACAAGGAACACTGAAGCTTTCTTT
TRBV5-4,NA,many,TRBJ2-5,CASSLLGRQVEETQYF,TGTGCCAGCAGCTTACTGGGACGACAGGTTGAAGAGACCCAGTACTTC
TRBV5-1,NA,many,TRBJ2-7,CASSLQTVSYEQYF,TGCGCCAGCAGCCTACAGACAGTCTCCTACGAGCAGTACTTC
TRBV12-3/TRBV12-4,TRBD1,many,TRBJ1-5,CASRRDRAQPQHF,TGTGCCAGCAGGCGGGACAGGGCTCAGCCCCAGCATTTT